The T cell receptor (beta chain) described here comes from a study of cytomegalovirus exposure and HLA in healthy donors (dated by TCRdb to 2017 to 2019). Regarding the complete study: According to an earlier analysis of a few hundred of the donors, about 190 million T cells yielded 117 million unique TCR beta sequences and approximately 300 Gb of sequence data. An early release that covered roughly 600 HLA-typed donors contained approximately 290 gigabases of sequencing data and 75 million to 100 million unique TCR sequences. Of the roughly 400 genotyped donors, 65% to 90% fell in the genetic ancestry cluster associated with self-reported Caucasian donors. The study was designed to test whether signatures of past pathogen exposure could be identified by cataloging public T cell receptors. The study profiled the T cell repertoires of about 640 subjects by immunosequencing and related them to cytomegalovirus serostatus. Besides the first cohort of around 670 subjects, a separate validation cohort made up of 120 or so different subjects was used. High-throughput TCR immunosequencing, statistical association of individual TCRs with disease status, and machine learning were combined to predict cytomegalovirus infection status. To study patterns of TCR occurrence, a later analysis re-analyzed previously published TCR beta repertoires from around 700 donors and added high-resolution HLA genotyping. In the later analysis, no new phenotypic data were used to find candidate immune exposures; instead, reliance was placed on TCR beta sequences and their occurrence across donors. To decide whether each TCR beta V gene segment behaved as functional or pseudogenic, an earlier analysis of approximately 600 of the donors relied on high-throughput TCR beta sequencing. Donor age, sex, ethnicity and CMV serostatus were compiled together with the repertoire data. A later genetic analysis took genome-wide SNP genotypes for 398 of the 666 donors and used that subset as a discovery cohort. All discovery cohort repertoires had been generated on a single sequencing platform. HLA typing covered class I and class II loci at four-digit resolution. The number of typed donors differed by locus: about 620-640 for A, B, C, DRB1 and DQB1; 522 for DQA1; some 590 for DPA1; and around 470 for DPB1. Because of strong linkage in the cohort, 5 or 6 DR-DQ haplotypes were treated as single units for association and clustering. On average, 235,054 unique TCR beta nucleotide sequences were sequenced per donor among about 400 genotyped donors of the cohort, with 15% to 20% of those sequences being non-productive. General study outcomes and caveats: Three of the identified cytomegalovirus-associated TCR beta chains were confirmed in vitro to be specific for cytomegalovirus antigens. Because HLA typing was missing for some donors at each locus, association tests included only the typed subset. V-gene and J-gene trimming of TCR beta chains was associated with a missense DCLRE1C variant in a later genetic analysis, and the association was replicated in an independent cohort. A further reported finding was that TCR beta sequences accurately predicted the HLA-A and HLA-B alleles for most subjects in the first cohort. Presence/absence analyses assumed roughly uniform sequencing depth across donors, an assumption that may not hold. The earlier analysis of 587 of the donors excluded 15 to 20 rarely observed V segments, including chromosome 9 orphons, because counts were too low. In a later analysis, 16,951 TCR beta sequences were associated with specific HLA alleles at a false discovery rate of 0.05. Correlated functional status among segregating V segments might reflect linkage disequilibrium, but an unknown experimental factor could not be ruled out. Because the 87-base-pair reads could not distinguish some IMGT-functional V segments, including TRBV6-2 and TRBV6-3, those segments were excluded. A cluster of highly shared sequence variants was judged likely to be a technical artifact of the sequencing pipeline. In an earlier analysis of about 540 of the donors, most TCR beta V segments were observed in productive rearrangements about 90% or about 30% of the time, broadly matching IMGT annotations. Most CMV-associated TCR beta chains appeared to be HLA-restricted in a later analysis, and the HLA associations seemed to be driven largely by CMV exposure. When HLA alleles, especially DR and DQ, strongly co-occurred, TCR associations were difficult to assign to individual alleles. In both the original and validation cohorts, the classifier was reported to diagnose cytomegalovirus status with high specificity and sensitivity. This cohort had only TCR beta chains sequenced, and the lack of alpha or paired-chain data limited which features could be detected. While some public TCRs were present in many individuals, most TCR sequences turned up only very rarely across donors. A later analysis found that TCR association rates varied across HLA loci, with DRB1 alleles showing the most associated TCRs and HLA-C alleles the fewest. In a later analysis, several top co-occurrence clusters were reported to appear linked to parvovirus B19, influenza, CMV and Epstein-Barr virus. A total of fewer than 200 TCR beta chains were listed by the study as associated with cytomegalovirus. Compared with equally common non-associated chains, HLA-associated TCR beta chains in a later analysis were more clonally expanded and had lower generation probabilities. A later genetic analysis reported fewer N-insertions in productive TCRs among donors in an Asian-associated ancestry cluster than the roughly 650-donor mean. For the cohort, immune exposure information was limited to CMV serostatus. The authors suggested that the approach could potentially be extended to other disease states and immunological phenotypes.

The cohort comprised 550 to 700 healthy bone marrow donors. At the time of sampling, all cohort members were nominally healthy, though unrecorded immune exposures were likely present. The donor was CMV seronegative and belonged to the group of 352 seronegative cohort members. A peripheral blood sample was provided by each donor, and peripheral blood mononuclear cells were used for TCR beta sequencing. Genomic DNA extraction from the blood cell samples was performed with the Qiagen DNeasy Blood Extraction Kit. Libraries were built with the immunoSEQ multiplex PCR assay. For the multiplex PCR, a mixture combining 60 forward primers for TCR Vbeta segments and 13 reverse primers for TCR Jbeta segments was used. The CDR3 region of rearranged TCR beta genes was amplified from genomic DNA with a multiplex PCR assay. Amplified TCR beta libraries were sequenced as 87-base-pair reads on the Illumina HiSeq System. Regarding the original processing steps: Across the 500 to 850 repertoires, a later analysis counted around 80 million unique TCR beta chains, some 11 million of which were shared by at least two donors. To remove PCR and sequencing errors, raw reads were error-corrected and collapsed into unique sequences using a nearest-neighbor algorithm that merged closely related sequences. Alignment of CDR3 sequences to IMGT reference sequences was used to assign V, D and J gene segments. For a sequence to be retained, a match of at least six nucleotides to both a V gene segment and a J gene segment was required. Rearrangements were called productive when the CDR3 lacked stop codons and stayed in frame with V and J; all others were non-productive. CDR3 was defined by IMGT convention, running from the second conserved V-encoded cysteine to the conserved J-encoded phenylalanine. In an earlier analysis of 587 of the donors, sequences lacking an unambiguous match to a single V gene segment were excluded. In an earlier analysis of roughly 500 of the donors, V segments were called functional above 56.7% productive rearrangements and were called segregating when the between-donor standard deviation exceeded 5%. A statistical classification framework was built for diagnosing cytomegalovirus status from the catalog of TCR beta chain sequences. A later analysis assigned V and J genes by comparing TCR nucleotide sequences with IMGT/GENE-DB human TR gene sequences. Using the TCRdist pipeline, a later analysis assigned CDR3 sequences along with most-parsimonious VDJ recombination scenarios. In a later analysis, each TCR beta chain was defined by its CDR3 amino acid sequence together with its V-gene family, and reads lacking a unique V-gene family were excluded. A later analysis removed 592 highly shared, low-generation-probability nucleotide sequences to deal with suspected cross-contamination and a sequencing artifact. In a later analysis, a clonal expansion index for each public chain was calculated from normalized within-repertoire ranks of inferred template counts. Generation probabilities in a later analysis came from a VDJ recombination model fitted to out-of-frame rearrangements, and those results were checked against IGoR. A later analysis scored TCR-TCR, TCR-HLA and TCR-CMV co-occurrence with hypergeometric tests, applying a repertoire-size bias correction to TCR pairs. In a later analysis, false discovery rates were estimated by permuting HLA or CMV assignments 20 times. In a later analysis, co-occurring TCRs were grouped using DBSCAN, and TCRdist sequence similarity was added for clustering within HLA-allele-positive subsets. Repertoires with fewer than 30,000 or more than 120,000 public chains, plus five repertoires with anomalous nucleotide sharing, were excluded from co-occurrence clustering. TCRdb stores this immuneACCESS table with in-frame sequences only. Part of the clones is absent; in the studies checked, under half of the shortfall reflects unresolved V genes, and no reason is known for the rest. The V and J calls and the clone size are those of that table, but D and trimming were determined from the DNA. In this sample the table shows about 140,000 clones, roughly 80% of which occur a single time. The ten top clones hold under 2% of the sample.

CDR3 length: 14 amino acids, cysteine to phenylalanine. The entry retains the CDR3 DNA only, 42 bases that are in frame from base 1. Trimming leaves V shorter by 3 bases and J shorter by 3 bases, with the junction holding 3 bases beyond the gene matches. Based on the germline V gene (reference sequence), the CDR1 and CDR2 sequences are SGHNT and YYREEE. In this sample, this clone turned up a few times. What this receptor recognizes is not known. No base quality values were provided; no much bigger clone lies one nucleotide off. The sequence joins TRBV5-4 to TRBJ2-3; the junction holds 8 bases that match TRBD1. The TCR originated in a female donor in good health and CMV-seronegative. The sequenced sample consisted of PBMCs. The CDR3 region: CASSSTGATDTQYF. The base sequence is TGTGCCAGCAGCTCGACAGGGGCGACAGATACGCAGTATTTT.